A single sample is the source of the 23 T cell receptor beta chains below, sequenced in a study of T-cell memory formation after mild COVID-19. TCRdb reanalysed the 5' RACE reads using MiXCR and keeps one entry per CDR3 protein. The top ten clones hold roughly a fifth of a sample with about 430,000 distinct CDR3 sequences, approximately 18% of them seen once. Sequenced: PBMCs or a T cell subset sorted from them (not recorded which). The receptors derive from a man in his late teens or twenties who had mild COVID-19 (a few samples of this study predate the infection). Cell type and time point are not known.

The chain carries TRBV29-1 and TRBJ2-2, with TRBD2 matching 10 bases. From germline, CDR1 is SQVTM and CDR2 ANQGSEA. V dropped 3 bases and J dropped 8; count of bases not matched to a gene: 9. The CDR3 contains 15 residues. The CDR3 DNA reads TGCAGCGTTGAGATAGCGGGGGGCTCACCGGGGGAGCTGTTTTTT. It translates to CSVEIAGGSPGELFF.

This sequence joins TRBV27 and TRBJ1-4, with a tentative D call TRBD1 (6 bases). The CDR3 contains 15 residues. The germline V gene has CDR1 MNHEY and CDR2 SMNVEV (reference sequence). CDR3 nucleotide sequence: TGTGTCCAGTTTCCTCCCCAGGGGACTAATGAAAAACTGTTTTTT. Translating it yields CVQFPPQGTNEKLFF. Drawing the rest from reference TRBV27 and TRBJ1-4, the complete variable domain is EAQVTQNPRYLITVTGKKLTVTCSQNMNHEYMSWYRQDPGLGLRQIYYSMNVEVTDKGDVPEGYKVSRKEKRNFPLILESPSPNQTSLYFCVQFPPQGTNEKLFFGSGTQLSVL.

The chain is built from TRBV29-1 and TRBJ2-3, with no clear D. The CDR3 is made up of 13 amino acids. The V and J ends lost 3 bases and 5 bases respectively, with 12 bases between them. In germline, CDR1 is SQVTM, CDR2 ANQGSEA. This CDR3 reads CSVETTTGDTQYF. CDR3 sequence (DNA): TGCAGCGTTGAGACCACCACGGGAGATACGCAGTATTTT.

The V gene is TRBV7-9, the J gene TRBJ1-4; D remains unclear. Trimming took 6 bases from V and 8 from J, leaving 7 bases between them. The CDR3 length is 11 residues. CDR1 is SEHNR and CDR2 is FQNEAQ in the germline V gene (reference sequence). The CDR3 region is CASSASEKLFF. DNA of the CDR3: TGTGCCAGCAGTGCCTCGGAAAAACTGTTTTTT.

A few counts support this clonotype. The chain is built from TRBV4-2 and TRBJ1-3; a weak D match, TRBD1 (5 bases). Germline V gene sequence: CDR1 LGHNA, CDR2 YNFKEQ. The CDR3 spans 16 residues. Trimming removed 4 bases from V and 0 bases from J, with 13 bases in between. CDR3 sequence: CASSRRGVNSGNTIYF. The CDR3 bases are TGTGCCAGCAGCCGAAGGGGCGTAAACTCTGGAAACACCATATATTTT.

This sequence joins TRBV4-3 and TRBJ1-2; D might be TRBD1 (6 bases). This CDR3 is built from 17 residues. The germline V and J ends were trimmed by 1 base and 2 bases, with 17 bases remaining between them. Germline V gene sequence: CDR1 LGHNA, CDR2 YSLEER. CDR3 sequence (DNA): TGCGCCAGCAGCCAAGTGCTGCGGGGGCGGGGAAACTATGGCTACACCTTC. It encodes CASSQVLRGRGNYGYTF.

V and J are TRBV7-6 and TRBJ2-7; D not resolved. The CDR3 contains 16 residues. Trimming cost V 5 bases and J 2 bases, with 19 bases left between them. Germline V CDR1 and CDR2: SGHVS, FNYEAQ. CDR3 in amino acids: CASSPRFASEPYEQYF. Here the CDR3 DNA reads TGTGCCAGCAGCCCCCGTTTTGCCTCCGAACCCTACGAGCAGTACTTC.

V and J are TRBV9 and TRBJ1-3; D perhaps matches TRBD1 (5 bases). The CDR3 loop spans 14 amino acids. Germline loops: CDR1 SGDLS, CDR2 YYNGEE. V shed 4 bases and J shed 4 bases, with 12 bases lying between them. The CDR3 sequence: CASSKGQEGNTIYF. As DNA, the CDR3 is TGTGCCAGCAGCAAGGGGCAGGAAGGAAACACCATATATTTT. The complete variable domain, with remaining parts taken from reference TRBV9 and TRBJ1-3, reads DSGVTQTPKHLITATGQRVTLRCSPRSGDLSVYWYQQSLDQGLQFLIQYYNGEERAKGNILERFSAQQFPDLHSELNLSSLELGDSALYFCASSKGQEGNTIYFGEGSWLTVV.

The rearrangement joins TRBV5-6 to TRBJ1-2; D is ambiguous. The CDR3 contains 11 residues. Per germline, CDR1 SGHDT and CDR2 YYEEEE. Trimming stripped 7 bases from V and 5 bases from J, with 9 bases between. CDR3 nucleotides: TGTGCCAGCCACCGGGAATATGGCTACACCTTC. This encodes CASHREYGYTF.

In its sample, this clonotype was seen a few times. The V and J genes are TRBV20-1 and TRBJ2-2; perhaps TRBD1 as D (6 bases). CDR3 length: 15 residues. Germline CDR1 reads DFQATT; CDR2 reads SNEGSKA (reference sequence). The germline V and J ends were trimmed by 2 bases and 2 bases, with 12 bases remaining between them. The CDR3 here is CSARKTGLNTGELFF. The CDR3 DNA sequence: TGCAGTGCTAGAAAGACAGGTCTTAACACCGGGGAGCTGTTTTTT.

The rearrangement joins TRBV20-1 to TRBJ1-4, with a tentative D call TRBD1 (5 bases). The CDR3 is 20 residues long. Trimming took off 5 bases at V and 10 bases at J, with 38 bases between the two ends. CDR1 DFQATT and CDR2 SNEGSKA come from the germline V gene (reference sequence). The chain's CDR3 is CSADPGPPFIPTRNGGKLFF. The CDR3 region has the DNA TGCAGTGCTGACCCGGGACCTCCGTTTATACCTACTAGGAACGGGGGAAAACTGTTTTTT.

This clonotype was counted a few times. The chain employs TRBV4-2 and TRBJ1-5, with 8 bases identical to TRBD1. V shed 0 bases and J 6 bases; nucleotides not matched to a gene: 4. The CDR3 is 15 residues long. In germline, CDR1 is LGHNA, CDR2 YNFKEQ. The CDR3 loop is CASSQDGQGGQPQHF. The DNA for the CDR3 is TGTGCCAGCAGCCAAGATGGACAGGGAGGTCAGCCCCAGCATTTT.

The V and J genes are TRBV7-2 and TRBJ2-3; no clear D. V was clipped by 5 bases and J by 4 bases, with 13 bases between them. CDR1 and CDR2 (germline): SGHTA, FQGNSA. This CDR3 has 14 residues. CDR3 DNA: TGTGCCAGCAGCCCGCACTCACCCCCAGATACGCAGTATTTT. Translation gives CASSPHSPPDTQYF. Supplemented by reference TRBV7-2 and TRBJ2-3, the full variable domain reads GAGVSQSPSNKVTEKGKDVELRCDPISGHTALYWYRQSLGQGLEFLIYFQGNSAPDKSGLPSDRFSAERTGGSVSTLTIQRTQQEDSAVYLCASSPHSPPDTQYFGPGTRLTVL.

The chain has TRBV29-1 and TRBJ2-7; no clear D gene. V was trimmed by 7 bases and J by 3 bases, leaving 13 bases between them. The CDR3 runs 12 residues. Germline V gives CDR1 SQVTM, CDR2 ANQGSEA. The CDR3 sequence: CSARLDGYEQYF. The CDR3 DNA sequence: TGCAGCGCGCGCTTGGACGGCTACGAGCAGTACTTC.

V usage is TRBV7-9 and J usage is TRBJ2-3, with TRBD1 matching over 7 bases. The CDR3 runs 16 residues. Germline V gives CDR1 SEHNR, CDR2 FQNEAQ (reference sequence). V was pared by 5 bases and J by 2 bases, with 10 bases of the junction left unmatched. The CDR3 loop is CASSDALGTATDTQYF. In DNA form, the CDR3 reads TGTGCCAGCAGCGACGCACTCGGGACAGCCACAGATACGCAGTATTTT.

The rearrangement joins TRBV7-2 to TRBJ1-5; D gene unclear. Germline assignment: CDR1 SGHTA and CDR2 FQGNSA. The V gene lost 1 base and the J gene lost 7 bases, with 11 bases spanning the gap. The CDR3 consists of 14 residues. CDR3 in amino acids: CASSLVAGGQPQHF. CDR3 bases: TGTGCCAGCAGCTTAGTGGCGGGAGGCCAGCCCCAGCATTTT.

CDR3 sequence reads: CASRDSFPGTEAFF. The CDR3 region has the DNA TGCGCCAGCAGGGACTCTTTCCCGGGGACTGAAGCTTTCTTT. The chain carries TRBV5-1 and TRBJ1-1; D ambiguous. Per germline, CDR1 SGHRS and CDR2 YFSETQ. Trimming stripped 5 bases from V and 5 bases from J, with 16 bases between. CDR3 size: 14 residues. Together with reference TRBV5-1 and TRBJ1-1, the CDR3 gives the full variable domain: KAGVTQTPRYLIKTRGQQVTLSCSPISGHRSVSWYQQTPGQGLQFLFEYFSETQRNKGNFPGRFSGRQFSNSRSEMNVSTLELGDSALYLCASRDSFPGTEAFFGQGTRLTVV.

This clonotype turned up a few times. J is TRBJ1-2 and V is TRBV7-9; D is possibly TRBD1 (5 bases). The CDR3 contains 12 residues. With 5 bases removed from V and 6 bases from J, the gap between germline ends came to 10 bases. Looked up from germline, CDR1 is SEHNR and CDR2 is FQNEAQ (reference sequence). The CDR3 is CASSRGSDGYTF. The CDR3 nucleotides read TGTGCCAGCAGCAGGGGTTCGGATGGCTACACCTTC.

V and J are TRBV2 and TRBJ2-7; TRBD2 is a possible D gene (6 bases). Germline V lookup: CDR1 SNHLY, CDR2 FYNNEI. Trimming pared 3 bases from V and 3 bases from J, leaving 6 bases between. This CDR3 has 12 amino acids. In DNA, the CDR3 is TGTGCCAGCAGTGAGGGGGGCTACGAGCAGTACGTC. This translates into CASSEGGYEQYV.

This clonotype was counted at least ten times. The chain combines TRBV4-1 with TRBJ2-5; 7 positions match TRBD2. CDR1 MGHRA and CDR2 YSYEKL come from the germline V gene. This CDR3 comprises 15 residues. V dropped 0 bases and J dropped 6; count of bases not matched to a gene: 7. The CDR3 here is CASSQDPGGLKTQYF. CDR3 DNA sequence: TGCGCCAGCAGCCAAGATCCGGGGGGATTGAAGACCCAGTACTTC.

V usage is TRBV4-1 and J usage is TRBJ1-5; D not resolved. Trimming pared 0 bases from V and 3 bases from J, leaving 6 bases between. CDR1 and CDR2 (germline): MGHRA, YSYEKL. The CDR3 extends over 14 amino acids. CDR3 nucleotide sequence: TGCGCCAGCAGCCAAGATCCTACCAATCAGCCCCAGCATTTT. Translated, it gives CASSQDPTNQPQHF.

V and J are TRBV20-1 and TRBJ2-2, with D hard to call. V lost 6 bases to trimming and J lost 8 bases, with 16 bases between them. The CDR3 is 13 residues long. The germline V gene encodes CDR1 DFQATT and CDR2 SNEGSKA (reference sequence). For the CDR3, the DNA is TGCAGTGCCCCGGGCCTTCAAGGGGGGGAGCTGTTTTTT. Protein: CSAPGLQGGELFF.

This clonotype was seen ten or more times. This chain joins TRBV5-1 and TRBJ2-3; TRBD1 matches at 8 bases. The V gene end was trimmed by 7 bases and the J gene end by 1 base; junction bases not matched to a gene: 2. The CDR3 sequence is 13 residues long. The germline CDR1 and CDR2 sequences are SGHRS and YFSETQ. The CDR3: CASLQGGTDTQYF. CDR3 coding DNA: TGCGCCAGCCTACAGGGGGGCACAGATACGCAGTATTTT.